This T cell receptor (beta chain) stems from a study of cytomegalovirus exposure and HLA in healthy donors. Study-wide results and caveats: Across all donors, roughly uniform sequencing depth was an assumption of the presence/absence analyses.

The table lists this clone with a few counts. Its antigen remains unidentified. With 60 Vbeta and 13 Jbeta primers, the PCR was carried out. Measured with immunoSEQ multiplex PCR; TCRdb has only the in-frame clones, and not every one. The sample contains fewer than 200,000 clones, over 9.5% of which appear only once. The V and J ends lost 0 bases and 1 base respectively, with 7 bases between them. The CDR3 sequence is 15 residues long. CDR1 is LNHDA, CDR2 SQIVND, per germline (reference sequence). This TCR was recovered from a man over 45 in good health and CMV-seropositive. The sequenced material came from PBMCs. This chain joins TRBV19 and TRBJ1-5, with D unresolved. CDR3 region: CASSIEVSSNQPQHF. DNA for the CDR3: TGTGCCAGTAGTATAGAGGTAAGCAGCAATCAGCCCCAGCATTTT.